This T cell receptor beta chain was obtained from a study of T cells in Graves' hyperthyroidism and ophthalmopathy. Study-level points and caveats: Appearing also in blood were most of the thyroid clonotypes expanded above 0.001.

Concerning this clonotype: Its antigen is unknown.

The source material, RNA transcripts, was used to amplify TCR beta CDR3 regions. The HTBI primer set drove a first-round RT-PCR of the TCR CDR3. One entry per CDR3 protein results from TCRdb running MiXCR on the multiplex PCR reads. The data hold roughly 570,000 distinct CDR3 sequences, with around 45% observed a single time. No ophthalmopathy progression within 18 months constituted stable Graves' hyperthyroidism. The germline V gene has CDR1 MNHNY and CDR2 SVGAGI (reference sequence). The CDR3 contains 15 residues. V dropped 4 bases and J dropped 6 bases, with 16 bases sitting between them. The source material was peripheral blood or thyroid tissue (not recorded which). V is TRBV6-6 and J is TRBJ1-5; D is uncertain. This receptor was taken from a woman between 18 and 30 years old with Graves' hyperthyroidism. CDR3 region: CASSFTVLRSQPQHF. The CDR3 coding sequence is TGTGCCAGCAGTTTTACCGTTCTTAGGAGTCAGCCCCAGCATTTT.